This T cell receptor (beta chain) was sequenced for a study of identical twins. This clonotype turned up a few times. The antigen is unknown. Each CDR3 protein is one row after TCRdb ran MiXCR on the 5' RACE reads. The data hold 350,000 to 450,000 distinct CDR3 sequences, with roughly 18% observed a single time. Whole-study findings and limits: In beta out-of-frame sequences, the excess sharing between twins was weaker. When twins shared out-of-frame alpha sequences, those sequences had excess low generation probability.

Every donor was a healthy Caucasian. V was pared by 0 bases and J by 5 bases, with 14 bases between. Germline assignment: CDR1 SEHNR and CDR2 FQNEAQ (reference sequence). CDR3 size: 15 residues. Sequences were obtained from naive T cells sorted from blood. This sequence was found in a man in his fifties or sixties in good health. This chain connects TRBV7-9 to TRBJ2-7; either TRBD1 or TRBD2 may supply D (6 bases each). The CDR3 sequence is CASSLAGGRGHEQYF. DNA for the CDR3: TGTGCCAGCAGCTTAGCCGGGGGCAGGGGCCACGAGCAGTACTTC.